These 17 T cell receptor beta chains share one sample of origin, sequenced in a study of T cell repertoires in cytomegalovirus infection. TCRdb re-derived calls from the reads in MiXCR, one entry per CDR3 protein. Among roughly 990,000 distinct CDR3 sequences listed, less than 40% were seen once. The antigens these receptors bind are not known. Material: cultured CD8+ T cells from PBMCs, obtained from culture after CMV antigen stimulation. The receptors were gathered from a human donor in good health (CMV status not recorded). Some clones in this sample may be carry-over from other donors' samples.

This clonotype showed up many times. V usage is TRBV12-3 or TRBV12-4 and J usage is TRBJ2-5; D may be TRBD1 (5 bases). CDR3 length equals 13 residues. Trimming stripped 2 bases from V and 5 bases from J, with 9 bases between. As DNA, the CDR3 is TGTGCCAGCAGTTTAACAGGTTGGGAGACCCAGTACTTC. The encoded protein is CASSLTGWETQYF.

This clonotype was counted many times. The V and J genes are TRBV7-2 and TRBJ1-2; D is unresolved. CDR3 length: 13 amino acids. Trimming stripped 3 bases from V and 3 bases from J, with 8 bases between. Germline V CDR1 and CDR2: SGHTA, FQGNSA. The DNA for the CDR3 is TGTGCCAGCAGCTTTGGAGGGTACTATGGCTACACCTTC. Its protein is CASSFGGYYGYTF.

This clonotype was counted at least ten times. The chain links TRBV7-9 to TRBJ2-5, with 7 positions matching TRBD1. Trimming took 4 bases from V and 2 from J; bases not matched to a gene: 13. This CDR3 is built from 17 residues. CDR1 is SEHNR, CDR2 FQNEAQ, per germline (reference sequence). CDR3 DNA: TGTGCCAGCAGCTCCCGTTGGCAGGGGGAAACTCAAGAGACCCAGTACTTC. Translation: CASSSRWQGETQETQYF.

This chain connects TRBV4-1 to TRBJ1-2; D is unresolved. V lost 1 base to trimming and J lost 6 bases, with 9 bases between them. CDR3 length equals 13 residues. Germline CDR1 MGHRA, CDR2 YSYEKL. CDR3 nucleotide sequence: TGCGCCAGCAGCCAAGGACGGCAGAATGGCTACACCTTC. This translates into CASSQGRQNGYTF.

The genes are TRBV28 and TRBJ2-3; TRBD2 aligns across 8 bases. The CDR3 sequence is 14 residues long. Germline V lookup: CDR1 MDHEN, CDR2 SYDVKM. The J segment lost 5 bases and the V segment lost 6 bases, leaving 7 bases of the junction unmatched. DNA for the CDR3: TGTGCCAGCAGCCTTAGCGGGGACCTAGATACGCAGTATTTT. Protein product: CASSLSGDLDTQYF.

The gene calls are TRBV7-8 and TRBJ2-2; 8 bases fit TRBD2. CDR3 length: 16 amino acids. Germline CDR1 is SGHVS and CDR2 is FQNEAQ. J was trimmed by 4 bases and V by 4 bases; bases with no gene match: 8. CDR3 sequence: CASSSRGGGGTGELFF. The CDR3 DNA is TGTGCCAGCAGCTCCCGGGGGGGGGGCGGCACCGGGGAGCTGTTTTTT. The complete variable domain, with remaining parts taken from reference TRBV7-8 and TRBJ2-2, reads GAGVSQSPRYKVAKRGQDVALRCDPISGHVSLFWYQQALGQGPEFLTYFQNEAQLDKSGLPSDRFFAERPEGSVSTLKIQRTQQEDSAVYLCASSSRGGGGTGELFFGEGSRLTVL.

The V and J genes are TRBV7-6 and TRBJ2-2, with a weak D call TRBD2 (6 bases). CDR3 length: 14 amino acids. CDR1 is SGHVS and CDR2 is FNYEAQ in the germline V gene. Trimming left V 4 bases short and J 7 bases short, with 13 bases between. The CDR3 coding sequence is TGTGCCAGCAGCTCGGGACTCGGAAGCGGGGAGCTGTTTTTT. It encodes CASSSGLGSGELFF.

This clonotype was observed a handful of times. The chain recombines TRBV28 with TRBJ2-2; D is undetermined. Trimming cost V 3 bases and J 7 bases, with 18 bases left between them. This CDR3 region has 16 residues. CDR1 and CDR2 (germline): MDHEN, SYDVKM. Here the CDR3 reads CASSLSQVPTNGELFF. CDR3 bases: TGTGCCAGCAGTTTGTCTCAGGTGCCAACTAACGGGGAGCTGTTTTTT.

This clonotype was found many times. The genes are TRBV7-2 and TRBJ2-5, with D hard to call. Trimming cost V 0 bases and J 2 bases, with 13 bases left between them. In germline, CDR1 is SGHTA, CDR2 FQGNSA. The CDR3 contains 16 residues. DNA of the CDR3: TGTGCCAGCAGCTTAGCGCTTGGGGTTCTGCAAGAGACCCAGTACTTC. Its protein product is CASSLALGVLQETQYF.

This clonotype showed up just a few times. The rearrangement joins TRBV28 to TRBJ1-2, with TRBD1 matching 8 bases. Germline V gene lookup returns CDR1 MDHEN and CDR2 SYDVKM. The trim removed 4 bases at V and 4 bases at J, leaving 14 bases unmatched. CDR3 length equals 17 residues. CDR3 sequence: CASSSPRDRGEGYGYTF. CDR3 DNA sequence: TGTGCCAGCAGTTCCCCCCGCGACAGGGGAGAAGGCTATGGCTACACCTTC.

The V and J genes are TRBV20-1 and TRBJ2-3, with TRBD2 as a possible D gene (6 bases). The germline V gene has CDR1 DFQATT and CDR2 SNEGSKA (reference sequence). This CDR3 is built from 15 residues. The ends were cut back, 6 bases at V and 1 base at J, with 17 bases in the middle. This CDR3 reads CSAPDYQQGTDTQYF. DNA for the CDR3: TGCAGTGCCCCGGACTACCAACAAGGCACAGATACGCAGTATTTT.

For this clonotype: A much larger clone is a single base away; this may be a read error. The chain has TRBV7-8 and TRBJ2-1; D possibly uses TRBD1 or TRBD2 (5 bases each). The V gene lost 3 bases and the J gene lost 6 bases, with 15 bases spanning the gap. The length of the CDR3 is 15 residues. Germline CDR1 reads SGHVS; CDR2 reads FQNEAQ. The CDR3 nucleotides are TGTGCCAGCAGCTTCAACGGGGCCCAGGGCAATGAGCAGTTCTTC. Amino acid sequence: CASSFNGAQGNEQFF.

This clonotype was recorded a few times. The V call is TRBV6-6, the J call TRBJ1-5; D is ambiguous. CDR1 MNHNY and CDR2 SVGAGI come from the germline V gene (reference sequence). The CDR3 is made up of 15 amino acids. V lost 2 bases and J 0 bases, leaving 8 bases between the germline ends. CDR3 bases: TGTGCCAGCAGTTACGTCCGGGATAGCAATCAGCCCCAGCATTTT. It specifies CASSYVRDSNQPQHF.

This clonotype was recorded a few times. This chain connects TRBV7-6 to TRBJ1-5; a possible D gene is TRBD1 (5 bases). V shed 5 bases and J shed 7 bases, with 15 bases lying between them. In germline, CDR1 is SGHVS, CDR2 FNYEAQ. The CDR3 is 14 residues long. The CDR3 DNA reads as TGTGCCAGCAGCGCCCCGGGGGGAGGACAGCCCCAGCATTTT. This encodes CASSAPGGGQPQHF.

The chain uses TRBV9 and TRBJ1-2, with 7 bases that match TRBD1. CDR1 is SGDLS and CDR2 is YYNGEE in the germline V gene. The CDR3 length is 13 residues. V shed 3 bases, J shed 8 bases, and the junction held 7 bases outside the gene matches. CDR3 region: CASSAQQGIGYTF. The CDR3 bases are TGTGCCAGCAGCGCGCAACAGGGGATAGGCTACACCTTC. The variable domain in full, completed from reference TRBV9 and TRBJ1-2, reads DSGVTQTPKHLITATGQRVTLRCSPRSGDLSVYWYQQSLDQGLQFLIQYYNGEERAKGNILERFSAQQFPDLHSELNLSSLELGDSALYFCASSAQQGIGYTFGSGTRLTVV.

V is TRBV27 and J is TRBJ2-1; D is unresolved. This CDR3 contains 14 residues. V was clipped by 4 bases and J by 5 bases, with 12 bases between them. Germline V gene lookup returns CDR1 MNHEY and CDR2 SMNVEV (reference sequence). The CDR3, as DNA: TGTGCCAGCAGTTCGGGCCTTTCGAACAATGAGCAGTTCTTC. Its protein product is CASSSGLSNNEQFF.

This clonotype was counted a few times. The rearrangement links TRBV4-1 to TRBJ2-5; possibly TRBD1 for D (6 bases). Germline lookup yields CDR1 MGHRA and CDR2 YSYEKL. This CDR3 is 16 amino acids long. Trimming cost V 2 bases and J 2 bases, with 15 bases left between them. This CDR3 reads CASSQPASGQQETQYF. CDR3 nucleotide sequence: TGCGCCAGCAGCCAACCCGCATCGGGACAACAAGAGACCCAGTACTTC.